Listed below are T cell receptor beta chains from one sample, sequenced in a study of identical twins. TCRdb used MiXCR to reprocess the 5' RACE reads, holding one entry per CDR3 protein. The top ten hold about 0.3% of the sample, which has approximately 1.8 million distinct CDR3 sequences, under 35% seen once. Sequencing used cord blood. These receptors originate from a newborn girl in good health. Both conserved end residues are trimmed from each CDR3. The order of the fields is V gene, CDR3 protein.

TRBV5-1 ASSLEPGAPYEQY
TRBV29-1 SVASGAKNIQY
TRBV10-3 AISESGGTLYGYT
TRBV12-3/TRBV12-4 ASSLVLVEETQY
TRBV12-3/TRBV12-4 ASSLVAYSGNTIY
TRBV29-1 SVGADRNTEAF
TRBV2 ASMLAVVGSEQY
TRBV19 ASSKDFSSYEQY
TRBV20-1 SARRQAPGGYT
TRBV20-1 SARSGLAGDTQY
TRBV7-2 ASSRRPTGVDGYT
TRBV5-1 ASSVGDTSNQPQH
TRBV24-1 ATSDLRGRNTGELF
TRBV2 ASSDVAGTETQY
TRBV20-1 SARRGNEQY
TRBV11-2 ASSTVREGYEQY
TRBV10-3 ALRTSGRFTDTQY
TRBV5-1 ASRRTSGNTGTQY
TRBV27 ASSLTGGAEQY
TRBV4-1 ASSQPTTRDGYT
TRBV27 ASRAYRDLMNTEAF
TRBV25-1 ASSEYLQSTEAF
TRBV20-1 SAAYSGASSYNEQF
TRBV12-3/TRBV12-4 ASSLGGRDLPSYEQY
TRBV4-1 ASSQGTSGSLEQF
TRBV4-2 ASSRLDRDRDYEQY
TRBV6-5 ASSYGPMGEQY
TRBV20-1 SAQIAGTSTDTQN
TRBV20-1 SATSGKRYEQY
TRBV28 ASSLNYYEQF
TRBV7-6 ASRRTISNTDTQY
TRBV7-2 ASSLIPKGRNSPLH
TRBV5-4 ASTLEGGAQETQY
TRBV29-1 SVAGRGYT
TRBV5-1 ASSLGTVTDTQY
TRBV25-1 ASSEMGAGEDQETQY
TRBV2 ASSEPSGTPQETQY
TRBV3-1 ASSWDSGDIQY
TRBV24-1 ATSGKTGGNEQF
TRBV27 ASSALGANYGYT